The next 14 T cell receptor beta chains were all read from a single sample in a study of identical twins' blood T cells. A single record per CDR3 protein comes from TCRdb applying MiXCR to the 5' RACE reads. The data hold 350,000 to 400,000 distinct CDR3 sequences, with around 30% observed a single time. The sequenced sample consisted of PBMCs. The receptors were gathered from a woman aged 18-49 years in good health.

The chain carries TRBV10-3 and TRBJ1-5; D gene ambiguous. The V and J ends lost 10 bases and 0 bases respectively, with 13 bases between them. Per the germline V gene, CDR1 is ENHRY and CDR2 is SYGVKD. The CDR3 extends over 14 amino acids. The CDR3 region is CATQARNSNQPQHF. The CDR3 DNA reads TGTGCCACCCAAGCCAGGAATAGCAATCAGCCCCAGCATTTT.

This clonotype appeared many times. This chain links TRBV2 with TRBJ1-3; D is undetermined. This CDR3 has 13 amino acids. The germline V and J ends were trimmed by 6 bases and 0 bases, with 6 bases remaining between them. Germline V gene lookup returns CDR1 SNHLY and CDR2 FYNNEI. CDR3 region: CASSRDSGNTIYF. The CDR3 DNA reads TGTGCCAGCAGCCGGGACTCTGGAAACACCATATATTTT.

This clonotype turned up a few times. The genes are TRBV9 and TRBJ2-2, with D unresolved. The V and J ends lost 4 bases and 5 bases respectively, with 12 bases between them. The CDR3 extends over 14 amino acids. Germline assignment: CDR1 SGDLS and CDR2 YYNGEE. Here the CDR3 DNA reads TGTGCCAGCAGCCCGCCCTTCATTACCGGGGAGCTGTTTTTT. Translating gives CASSPPFITGELFF.

This clonotype was observed many times. The chain couples TRBV7-8 to TRBJ1-1, with 7 bases identical to TRBD1. The junction had 3 bases not matched to a gene; V was cut back by 4 bases and J by 1 base. The CDR3 covers 14 residues. Per germline, CDR1 SGHVS and CDR2 FQNEAQ. In DNA form, the CDR3 reads TGTGCCAGCAGCTCGACAGGGCGGAACACTGAAGCTTTCTTT. This encodes CASSSTGRNTEAFF.

There are a few counts of this clonotype. The chain uses TRBV3-1 and TRBJ2-1; tentative D call: TRBD1 (6 bases). Deletions cut 4 bases from V and 8 bases from J, with 15 bases between. The CDR3 consists of 14 residues. Germline V gene lookup returns CDR1 LGHDT and CDR2 YNNKEL (reference sequence). The CDR3 here is CASSRYRVKDEQFF. DNA for the CDR3: TGTGCCAGCAGCCGTTACAGGGTTAAGGATGAGCAGTTCTTC.

This clonotype was detected a few times. The chain recombines TRBV19 with TRBJ2-1; D unresolved. The CDR3 totals 14 residues. V lost 0 bases, J lost 7 bases, and 10 bases lay in between. The germline gives CDR1 LNHDA, CDR2 SQIVND (reference sequence). The CDR3 DNA follows: TGTGCCAGTAGTATAGAGAGTAGCTATAATGAGCAGTTCTTC. Its protein is CASSIESSYNEQFF.

V is TRBV11-2 and J is TRBJ2-2; a possible D gene is TRBD2 (5 bases). V dropped 6 bases and J dropped 5 bases, with 19 bases sitting between them. The CDR3 is made up of 16 amino acids. Germline CDR1 reads SGHAT; CDR2 reads FQNNGV. As DNA, the CDR3 is TGTGCCAGCAGGCCCGGACTGACTAAGAAGACCGGGGAGCTGTTTTTT. Translation gives CASRPGLTKKTGELFF.

Only a few counts were recorded for this clonotype. Mismatch with germline at one junction end may stem from a read error. The J gene is TRBJ2-1, the V gene TRBV13, with D tentatively TRBD2 (5 bases). Germline CDR1 and CDR2: PRHDT and FYEKMQ (reference sequence). The CDR3 runs to 18 residues. This chain's CDR3 is CASSLDTVGVYRNSEQFF. The CDR3 coding sequence is TGTGCCAGTAGCTTAGATACGGTCGGGGTGTACAGAAACAGTGAGCAGTTCTTC.

This clonotype has only a few counts. The rearrangement links TRBV9 to TRBJ2-7, with 8 bases identical to TRBD1. The CDR3 consists of 15 residues. The V gene's germline CDR1 is SGDLS and CDR2 YYNGEE. V lost 6 bases to trimming and J lost 3 bases; unmatched junction nucleotides: 11. The CDR3 spells CASNTTGALIYEQYF. The CDR3 nucleotides are TGTGCCAGCAACACGACAGGGGCTCTCATCTACGAGCAGTACTTC.

In this sample, this clonotype turned up a few times. This chain connects TRBV9 to TRBJ1-2; 9 positions match TRBD1. Trimming removed 7 bases from V and 8 bases from J; junction bases left unmatched: 12. Germline CDR1 SGDLS, CDR2 YYNGEE. This CDR3 contains 14 residues. CDR3 sequence: CASFSGTGTWGYTF. DNA of the CDR3: TGTGCCAGCTTTTCAGGGACAGGGACTTGGGGCTACACCTTC.

This clonotype occurred many times. The rearrangement links TRBV5-1 to TRBJ1-2; D unclear. This CDR3 comprises 14 residues. Germline V gene sequence: CDR1 SGHRS, CDR2 YFSETQ. The V gene lost 0 bases and the J gene lost 2 bases, with 8 bases spanning the gap. Written as DNA, the CDR3 is TGCGCCAGCAGCTTGGACGGCGGAAACTATGGCTACACCTTC. Protein sequence: CASSLDGGNYGYTF.

The rearrangement joins TRBV29-1 to TRBJ1-2, with 8 bases lining up with TRBD1. The CDR3 is 13 residues long. Trimming at V came to 1 base and at J to 7 bases, leaving 5 bases not matched to a gene. The germline CDR1 and CDR2 sequences are SQVTM and ANQGSEA. The CDR3 loop is CSVEVFDRGGYTF. The CDR3 region has the DNA TGCAGCGTTGAAGTTTTCGACAGGGGTGGCTACACCTTC. Filled out from reference TRBV29-1 and TRBJ1-2, the complete variable domain reads SAVISQKPSRDICQRGTSLTIQCQVDSQVTMMFWYRQQPGQSLTLIATANQGSEATYESGFVIDKFPISRPNLTFSTLTVSNMSPEDSSIYLCSVEVFDRGGYTFGSGTRLTVV.

This clonotype has only a few counts. The chain links TRBV9 to TRBJ2-7, with TRBD2 matching over 9 bases. CDR1 and CDR2 from the germline V gene are SGDLS and YYNGEE. The V and J ends lost 0 bases and 6 bases, in that order; junction bases with no gene match: 7. This CDR3 region has 15 residues. The DNA of the CDR3 is TGTGCCAGCAGCGTAGACGGGGCTAGCGGGACCGAGCAGTACTTC. This codes for CASSVDGASGTEQYF.

The rearrangement uses TRBV14 and TRBJ2-1; TRBD1 matches 8 bases. Trimming took 4 bases from V and 3 from J; bases not matched to a gene: 5. Germline V gene sequence: CDR1 SGHDN, CDR2 FVKESK. The CDR3 extends over 15 amino acids. CDR3 bases: TGTGCCAGCAGCCTCAGGGACAGGCTCTACAATGAGCAGTTCTTC. Its protein is CASSLRDRLYNEQFF.